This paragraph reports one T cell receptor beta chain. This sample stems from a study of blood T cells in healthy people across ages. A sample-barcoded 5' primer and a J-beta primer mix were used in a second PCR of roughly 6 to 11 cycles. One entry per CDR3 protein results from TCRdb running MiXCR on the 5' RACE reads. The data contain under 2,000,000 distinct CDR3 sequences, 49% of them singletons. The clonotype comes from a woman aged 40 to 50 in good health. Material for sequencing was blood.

CDR3 DNA sequence: TGCAGTGCTAGAGACTACGAACTAGCGGGGGGCACAGATACGCAGTATTTT. Protein product: CSARDYELAGGTDTQYF. This rearrangement joins TRBV20-1 to TRBJ2-3; 11 bases are shared with TRBD2. Germline V gives CDR1 DFQATT, CDR2 SNEGSKA (reference sequence). V dropped 0 bases and J dropped 1; count of bases not matched to a gene: 6. The CDR3 totals 17 residues.